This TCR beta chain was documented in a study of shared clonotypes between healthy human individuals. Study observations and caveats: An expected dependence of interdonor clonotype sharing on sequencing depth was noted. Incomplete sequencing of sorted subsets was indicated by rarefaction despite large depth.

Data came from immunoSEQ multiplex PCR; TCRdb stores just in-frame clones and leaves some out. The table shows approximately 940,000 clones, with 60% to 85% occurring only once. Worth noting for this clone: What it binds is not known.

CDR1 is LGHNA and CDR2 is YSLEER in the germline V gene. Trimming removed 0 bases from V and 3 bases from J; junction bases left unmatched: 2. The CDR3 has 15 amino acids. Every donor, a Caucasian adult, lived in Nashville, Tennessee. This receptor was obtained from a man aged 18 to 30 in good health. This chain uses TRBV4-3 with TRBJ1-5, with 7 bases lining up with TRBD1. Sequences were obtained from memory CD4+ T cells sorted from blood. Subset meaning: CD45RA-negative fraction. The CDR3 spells CASSQEGTVNQPQHF. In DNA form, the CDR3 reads TGCGCCAGCAGCCAAGAAGGGACAGTCAATCAGCCCCAGCATTTT.